A single TCR beta chain is shown here with its context. The sample comes from a study of identical twins. TCRdb reprocessed the 5' RACE reads via MiXCR and lists one record per CDR3 protein. This table has approximately 500,000 distinct CDR3 sequences, about 24% appearing once. The same data also went into a second study, on T cells expressing NK-cell markers.

Material for sequencing was CD4+ T cells sorted from blood. This TCR derives from a woman aged 18 to 35 in good health.

DNA of the CDR3: TGCAGTGCTAACCTCCAGGTTTTGGGCGAGCAGTTCTTC. It yields the protein CSANLQVLGEQFF. The J gene is TRBJ2-1, the V gene TRBV20-1; no firm D call. CDR1 DFQATT and CDR2 SNEGSKA come from the germline V gene (reference sequence). This CDR3 contains 13 residues. V lost 4 bases, J lost 10 bases, and 17 bases lay in between.